Below, 2 T cell receptor beta chains from the same sample are listed, as sequenced in a study of identifying expanded T cells in peripheral blood. Sequencing was performed with immunoSEQ multiplex PCR; in TCRdb, only in-frame clones are kept and a portion is missing. This sample yields around 75,000 clones, of which roughly 90% are seen a single time; over 2.5% belongs to the top ten. The sequencing sample was made of blood. These receptors all come from a person aged 18 to 70 in good health.

This clone was seen just once. The DNA of the CDR3 is TGCAGCTTCAACAAGCGGGAGGGCACCGGGGATGAGCAGTTCTTC. It encodes CSFNKREGTGDEQFF. The chain is built from TRBV29-1 and TRBJ2-1; 10 bases agree with TRBD2. The V and J ends lost 8 bases and 8 bases, in that order; junction bases with no gene match: 15. The CDR3 consists of 15 residues. The germline gives CDR1 SQVTM, CDR2 ANQGSEA.

The DNA of the CDR3 is TGTGCCAGCAGTTTATACCCCCCGGACAGGGGTTGGGAGAATGAGCAGTTCTTC. This codes for CASSLYPPDRGWENEQFF. The chain uses TRBV28 and TRBJ2-1; 9 positions match TRBD1. Per germline, CDR1 MDHEN and CDR2 SYDVKM. The CDR3 is made up of 18 amino acids. With 1 base clipped from V and 7 bases from J, the junction kept 14 bases outside the gene matches. Filled out from reference TRBV28 and TRBJ2-1, the complete variable domain reads DVKVTQSSRYLVKRTGEKVFLECVQDMDHENMFWYRQDPGLGLRLIYFSYDVKMKEKGDIPEGYSVSREKKERFSLILESASTNQTSMYLCASSLYPPDRGWENEQFFGPGTRLTVL.